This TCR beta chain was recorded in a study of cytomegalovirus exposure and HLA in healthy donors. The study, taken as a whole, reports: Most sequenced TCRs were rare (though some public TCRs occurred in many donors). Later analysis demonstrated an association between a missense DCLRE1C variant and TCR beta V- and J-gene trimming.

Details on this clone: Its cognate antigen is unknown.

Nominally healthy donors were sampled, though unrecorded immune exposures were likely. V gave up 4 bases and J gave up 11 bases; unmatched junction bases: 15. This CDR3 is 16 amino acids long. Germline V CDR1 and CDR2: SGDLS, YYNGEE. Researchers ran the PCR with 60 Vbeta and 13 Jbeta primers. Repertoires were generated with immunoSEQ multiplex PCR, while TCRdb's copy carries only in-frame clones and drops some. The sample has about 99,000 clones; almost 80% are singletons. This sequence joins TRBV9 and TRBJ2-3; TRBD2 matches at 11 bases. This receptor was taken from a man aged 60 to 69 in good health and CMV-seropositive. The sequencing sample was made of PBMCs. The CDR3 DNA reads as TGTGCCAGCAGCACCCTAGCGGGGGGCACGCCAACAGTGCAGTATTTT. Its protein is CASSTLAGGTPTVQYF.